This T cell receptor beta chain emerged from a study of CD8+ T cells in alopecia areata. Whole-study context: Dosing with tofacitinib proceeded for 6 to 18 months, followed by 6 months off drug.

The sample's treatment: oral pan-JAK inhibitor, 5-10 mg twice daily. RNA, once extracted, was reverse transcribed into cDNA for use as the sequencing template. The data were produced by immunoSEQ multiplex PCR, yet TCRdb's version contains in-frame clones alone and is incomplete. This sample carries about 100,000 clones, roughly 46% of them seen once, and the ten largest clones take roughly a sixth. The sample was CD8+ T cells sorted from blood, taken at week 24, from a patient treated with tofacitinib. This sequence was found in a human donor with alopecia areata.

The CDR3 DNA sequence: TGTGCCAGCAGCTTAGGACAGGGGGCTTACGAGCAGTACTTC. It specifies CASSLGQGAYEQYF. J is TRBJ2-7 and V is TRBV7-2, with TRBD1 matching over 10 bases. The CDR3 spans 14 residues. The germline CDR1 and CDR2 sequences are SGHTA and FQGNSA. V was pared by 1 base and J by 4 bases, with 1 base of the junction left unmatched.